This note documents a single TCR beta chain sequence. The antigen remains unidentified. Per the germline V gene, CDR1 is MNHEY and CDR2 is SVGAGI. Trimming took off 2 bases at V and 5 bases at J, with 13 bases between the two ends. The CDR3 spans 15 residues. One entry per CDR3 protein, called by TCRdb with MiXCR from the reads. Among around 750,000 distinct CDR3 sequences, over 25% were seen once, and the ten largest hold 9.5% to 15%. This record comes from a study of T cell repertoires in cytomegalovirus infection. This TCR derives from a human donor in good health (CMV status not recorded). Some clones in this sample may be carry-over from other donors' samples. The rearrangement joins TRBV6-5 to TRBJ2-1, with D perhaps given as TRBD1 or TRBD2 (5 bases each). The input for sequencing was cultured CD8+ T cells from PBMCs, taken from culture after CMV antigen stimulation. CDR3 in DNA: TGTGCCAGCAGTTACGGATGGGACGGAGACAATGAGCAGTTCTTC. It yields the protein CASSYGWDGDNEQFF.